These 13 T cell receptor beta chains came from one sample sequenced in a study of technical replicates of blood from several donors (TCRdb year 2017). Library generation was performed with the immunoSEQ multiplex PCR assay. TCRdb carries this immuneACCESS record with in-frame sequences only. Its versions omit some clonotypes, under half of them owing to an unresolved V gene in the studies checked, with the rest unexplained. This sample comprises 75,000 to 100,000 clones, 90% to 95% of them detected only once. In total, the top ten clones hold approximately 0.27% of the sample. Material for sequencing was T cells isolated from PBMCs. These receptors originate from a human donor in good health.

The rearrangement joins TRBV28 to TRBJ1-5; 7 bases agree with TRBD1. The CDR3 extends over 14 amino acids. Germline assignment: CDR1 MDHEN and CDR2 SYDVKM. After removal of 2 bases from V and 7 bases from J, the junction contained 5 bases not matched to a gene. This chain's CDR3 is CASSLGGQLQPQHF. The CDR3 DNA reads as TGTGCCAGCAGTTTAGGGGGACAGCTACAGCCCCAGCATTTT.

A few counts support this clone. This rearrangement joins TRBV5-4 to TRBJ2-3; 7 nucleotides match TRBD1. The CDR3 is 13 residues long. Germline trimming cut 4 bases from V and 4 bases from J; bases unmatched to any gene: 3. Germline lookup yields CDR1 SGHNT and CDR2 YYREEE (reference sequence). In DNA form, the CDR3 reads TGTGCCAGCAGCCTCCAGGGGGCAGATACGCAGTATTTT. Translated: CASSLQGADTQYF.

The CDR3 spells CASSINFGTGAEAFF. For the CDR3, the DNA is TGTGCCAGTAGTATCAATTTCGGGACAGGGGCTGAAGCTTTCTTT. The chain employs TRBV19 and TRBJ1-1; 10 positions agree with TRBD1. Trimming took 3 bases from V and 6 from J; bases not matched to a gene: 7. Germline lookup yields CDR1 LNHDA and CDR2 SQIVND (reference sequence). This CDR3 comprises 15 residues.

This chain joins TRBV5-1 and TRBJ1-1; no reliable D call. V lost 3 bases and J 6 bases, leaving 18 bases between the germline ends. CDR1 and CDR2 (germline): SGHRS, YFSETQ. This CDR3 has 15 amino acids. CDR3 bases: TGCGCCAGCAGCTCCTACTCCGCCCGGTCCGCTGAAGCTTTCTTT. This codes for CASSSYSARSAEAFF.

The V gene is TRBV4-1, the J gene TRBJ2-2; D uncertain. This CDR3 has 13 residues. V lost 6 bases, J lost 0 bases, and 5 bases lay in between. In germline, CDR1 is MGHRA, CDR2 YSYEKL. The CDR3 sequence is CASRFANTGELFF. For the CDR3, the DNA is TGCGCCAGCAGATTCGCGAACACCGGGGAGCTGTTTTTT.

This chain joins TRBV7-6 and TRBJ2-7; D possibly corresponds to TRBD2 (5 bases). V was pared by 4 bases and J by 0 bases, with 10 bases between. This CDR3 region has 14 residues. Germline assignment: CDR1 SGHVS and CDR2 FNYEAQ. The CDR3 loop is CASSSTGYSYEQYF. The CDR3 DNA is TGTGCCAGCAGCTCCACGGGGTACTCCTACGAGCAGTACTTC.

This clone was seen a single time. The V gene is TRBV27, the J gene TRBJ2-7; unclear D gene. The CDR3 covers 13 residues. V was cut by 5 bases and J by 4 bases, with 12 bases left in between. Germline CDR1 MNHEY, CDR2 SMNVEV (reference sequence). The CDR3 sequence: CASSPGLGYEQYF. The CDR3 nucleotides read TGTGCCAGCAGTCCGGGTTTGGGTTACGAGCAGTACTTC.

V gene TRBV5-6 combines with J gene TRBJ1-1, with no clear D. The germline V gene has CDR1 SGHDT and CDR2 YYEEEE. This CDR3 comprises 11 residues. Trimming shortened V by 3 bases and J by 7 bases, and 7 bases separated the two germline ends. DNA for the CDR3: TGTGCCAGCAGCTCACGCTATGAAGCTTTCTTT. Protein: CASSSRYEAFF. The entire variable domain, with the rest obtained from reference TRBV5-6 and TRBJ1-1, is as follows: DAGVTQSPTHLIKTRGQQVTLRCSPKSGHDTVSWYQQALGQGPQFIFQYYEEEERQRGNFPDRFSGHQFPNYSSELNVNALLLGDSALYLCASSSRYEAFFGQGTRLTVV.

The chain is built from TRBV6-6 and TRBJ2-1, with 13 bases that match TRBD2. Germline loops: CDR1 MNHNY, CDR2 SVGAGI (reference sequence). J was trimmed by 8 bases and V by 2 bases; bases with no gene match: 3. CDR3 length equals 15 residues. CDR3 DNA sequence: TGTGCCAGCAGTTACGGGACTAGCGGGATCGATGAGCAGTTCTTC. Protein: CASSYGTSGIDEQFF.

This chain joins TRBV2 and TRBJ1-5, with a weak D call TRBD1 (5 bases). Germline-derived CDR1 and CDR2 are SNHLY and FYNNEI. Trimming pared 7 bases from V and 0 bases from J, leaving 13 bases between. The CDR3 loop spans 15 amino acids. CDR3 sequence: CASTKEGYSNQPQHF. DNA of the CDR3: TGTGCCAGCACCAAGGAGGGGTATAGCAATCAGCCCCAGCATTTT. Variable domain in full (rest from reference TRBV2 and TRBJ1-5): EPEVTQTPSHQVTQMGQEVILRCVPISNHLYFYWYRQILGQKVEFLVSFYNNEISEKSEIFDDQFSVERPDGSNFTLKIRSTKLEDSAMYFCASTKEGYSNQPQHFGDGTRLSIL.

Regarding this clone: An end of the junction does not agree with germline; a read error may underlie this. CDR3 in amino acids: CASSPVTDYRYTF. For the CDR3, the DNA is TGTGCCAGCAGCCCCGTCACTGACTATCGCTACACCTTC. This chain links TRBV5-6 with TRBJ1-2; D is uncertain. CDR1 SGHDT and CDR2 YYEEEE come from the germline V gene. The CDR3 covers 13 residues.

V is TRBV6-1 and J is TRBJ2-7; 9 nucleotides match TRBD2. In germline, CDR1 is MNHNS, CDR2 SASEGT. Unmatched junction bases numbered 5, after V lost 1 base and J lost 4 bases. The CDR3 has 15 residues. CDR3 sequence reads: CASSEGGLASYEQYF. CDR3 DNA sequence: TGTGCCAGCAGTGAAGGTGGACTAGCGAGTTACGAGCAGTACTTC.

This chain links TRBV6-6 with TRBJ2-7; 7 nucleotides line up with TRBD1. CDR3 size: 13 residues. Germline CDR1 MNHNY, CDR2 SVGAGI (reference sequence). V lost 5 bases, J lost 1 base, and 2 bases stayed unmatched. The CDR3 sequence: CASSKGQSYEQYF. CDR3 nucleotide sequence: TGTGCCAGCAGTAAGGGACAGTCCTACGAGCAGTACTTC.